The 27 T cell receptor beta chains presented below share a single source sample, sequenced in a study of blood T cell repertoires in COVID-19. Produced via immunoSEQ multiplex PCR; TCRdb's table is partial and in-frame only. There are some 210,000 clones in the sample; roughly nine tenths occur only once, and around 0.84% lies in the top ten. Specimen: peripheral blood. The receptors were gathered from a man between 60 and 70 years old with COVID-19, enrolled during active disease.

The gene calls are TRBV6-2 or TRBV6-3 and TRBJ1-1; 7 bases fit TRBD1. V was pared by 6 bases and J by 0 bases, with 7 bases of the junction left unmatched. The CDR3 extends over 15 amino acids. From germline, CDR1 is MNHEY and CDR2 SVGEGT. This CDR3 is CASSPGTVMNTEAFF. For the CDR3, the DNA is TGTGCCAGCAGCCCAGGGACAGTCATGAACACTGAAGCTTTCTTT.

This clone has a single count. J is TRBJ1-4 and V is TRBV15; D is undetermined. Trimming stripped 5 bases from V and 5 bases from J, with 9 bases between. CDR1 and CDR2 from the germline V gene are LNHNV and YYDKDF (reference sequence). CDR3 length: 13 amino acids. In DNA form, the CDR3 reads TGTGCCACCAGCCGACTCATGAATGAAAAACTGTTTTTT. It translates to CATSRLMNEKLFF.

J is TRBJ2-5 and V is TRBV9, with a possible D match to TRBD1 (6 bases). V dropped 4 bases and J dropped 2 bases, with 15 bases sitting between them. The CDR3 extends over 15 amino acids. CDR1 and CDR2 (germline): SGDLS, YYNGEE. The CDR3 here is CASSYLGTIQETQYF. DNA of the CDR3: TGTGCCAGCAGCTACCTCGGGACAATTCAAGAGACCCAGTACTTC.

The chain combines TRBV19 with TRBJ2-3; 13 bases align to TRBD2. Losses at the gene ends were 5 bases for V and 6 bases for J; bases not matched to a gene: 14. Germline V gives CDR1 LNHDA, CDR2 SQIVND (reference sequence). The CDR3 contains 18 residues. CDR3 in amino acids: CASSSRPGTSGDGDTQYF. Written as DNA, the CDR3 is TGTGCCAGTAGTTCCCGTCCCGGGACTAGCGGGGACGGCGATACGCAGTATTTT.

The chain employs TRBV11-2 and TRBJ2-1; D is unclear. CDR1 SGHAT and CDR2 FQNNGV come from the germline V gene. Trimming pared 3 bases from V and 3 bases from J, leaving 9 bases between. The CDR3 contains 14 residues. As DNA, the CDR3 is TGTGCCAGCAGCTTTCACGGGTACTACAATGAGCAGTTCTTC. Translation gives CASSFHGYYNEQFF.

The chain employs TRBV28 and TRBJ2-7, with 8 positions matching TRBD2. The CDR3 extends over 15 amino acids. The germline V gene encodes CDR1 MDHEN and CDR2 SYDVKM. V dropped 6 bases and J dropped 3; count of bases not matched to a gene: 10. In nucleotides, the CDR3 is TGTGCCAGCAGCCCCCCGACGGGACTAGTCTACGAGCAGTACTTC. Amino acids: CASSPPTGLVYEQYF. Filled out from reference TRBV28 and TRBJ2-7, the complete variable domain reads DVKVTQSSRYLVKRTGEKVFLECVQDMDHENMFWYRQDPGLGLRLIYFSYDVKMKEKGDIPEGYSVSREKKERFSLILESASTNQTSMYLCASSPPTGLVYEQYFGPGTRLTVT.

The chain employs TRBV10-1 and TRBJ1-6; TRBD1 is a possible D gene (5 bases). The CDR3 spans 14 residues. The V gene lost 0 bases and the J gene lost 9 bases, with 9 bases spanning the gap. Germline V CDR1 and CDR2: WNHNN, SYGVQD (reference sequence). The CDR3 nucleotides are TGCGCCAGCAGTGAGTCTGGAGGGGCTTCACCCCTCCACTTT. The encoded protein is CASSESGGASPLHF.

This clone was recorded only once. CDR3 nucleotides: TGTGCCAGCAGCTCTTCTCGCACCGGGGAGCTGTTTTTT. It encodes CASSSSRTGELFF. The chain joins TRBV5-4 to TRBJ2-2; D call uncertain. The germline V gene encodes CDR1 SGHNT and CDR2 YYREEE (reference sequence). V was clipped by 3 bases and J by 4 bases, with 7 bases between them. The CDR3 consists of 13 residues. The full variable domain, its missing parts supplied by reference TRBV5-4 and TRBJ2-2, is ETGVTQSPTHLIKTRGQQVTLRCSSQSGHNTVSWYQQALGQGPQFIFQYYREEENGRGNFPPRFSGLQFPNYSSELNVNALELDDSALYLCASSSSRTGELFFGEGSRLTVL.

This clone was picked up one time. The chain employs TRBV7-2 and TRBJ2-7, with 8 bases matching TRBD1. With 5 bases clipped from V and 11 bases from J, the junction kept 8 bases outside the gene matches. CDR3 length equals 12 residues. Germline V gene data show CDR1 as SGHTA and CDR2 as FQGNSA. The CDR3 DNA reads TGTGCCAGCAGCGGTCAGGGGGCCCTCAAGTACTTC. Protein: CASSGQGALKYF. Full variable domain (outside the CDR3, taken from reference TRBV7-2 and TRBJ2-7): GAGVSQSPSNKVTEKGKDVELRCDPISGHTALYWYRQSLGQGLEFLIYFQGNSAPDKSGLPSDRFSAERTGGSVSTLTIQRTQQEDSAVYLCASSGQGALKYFGPGTRLTVT.

This rearrangement joins TRBV14 to TRBJ2-7; no definite D call. The CDR3 length is 14 residues. Germline V gene data show CDR1 as SGHDN and CDR2 as FVKESK. The V and J ends lost 4 bases and 0 bases respectively, with 10 bases between them. The CDR3 protein is CASSPLGVSYEQYF. The CDR3 DNA sequence: TGTGCCAGCAGCCCTCTTGGAGTCTCCTACGAGCAGTACTTC.

The chain employs TRBV20-1 and TRBJ2-7; D perhaps matches TRBD1 (5 bases). CDR3 length equals 13 residues. Trimming took 3 bases from V and 3 from J, leaving 12 bases between them. CDR1 and CDR2 (germline): DFQATT, SNEGSKA (reference sequence). Here the CDR3 DNA reads TGCAGTGCTAGTGGGGCCGACGACTACGAGCAGTACTTC. Its translation is CSASGADDYEQYF.

The chain uses TRBV5-3 and TRBJ1-1; tentative D call: TRBD1 (5 bases). TRBV5-3 is an ORF for which the function is uncertain. This CDR3 contains 15 residues. V was clipped by 0 bases and J by 8 bases, with 17 bases between them. CDR3 residues: CARSLVQLRQLEAFF. CDR3 DNA: TGTGCCAGAAGCTTGGTCCAGCTCCGACAGCTCGAAGCTTTCTTT.

A single count supports this clone. The V and J genes are TRBV28 and TRBJ2-3, with a weak D call TRBD1 (6 bases). V lost 2 bases and J lost 0, with 15 bases in between. This CDR3 comprises 17 residues. CDR1 and CDR2 from the germline V gene are MDHEN and SYDVKM. The CDR3: CASSLGGRGSSTDTQYF. The CDR3 DNA reads as TGTGCCAGCAGTTTAGGGGGCAGGGGATCTAGCACAGATACGCAGTATTTT.

This clone was observed a single time. The chain joins TRBV7-3 to TRBJ2-1, with TRBD1 matching 9 bases. Germline CDR1 and CDR2: SGHTA and FQGTGA. The CDR3 is 15 amino acids. The V and J ends lost 3 bases and 4 bases, in that order; junction bases with no gene match: 4. The CDR3 loop is CASSLDRGGYNEQFF. The DNA for the CDR3 is TGTGCCAGCAGCTTGGACAGGGGCGGTTACAATGAGCAGTTCTTC.

This rearrangement joins TRBV7-6 to TRBJ2-7; 8 bases map to TRBD1. CDR1 is SGHVS and CDR2 is FNYEAQ in the germline V gene. The CDR3 has 16 amino acids. Trimming took 5 bases from V and 6 from J; bases not matched to a gene: 15. The CDR3 DNA is TGTGCCAGCAGCGAGCCCGACAGGGGTACAACCGGCGAGCAGTACTTC. Its translation is CASSEPDRGTTGEQYF.

The chain combines TRBV10-2 with TRBJ2-7, with TRBD2 matching over 9 bases. With 4 bases clipped from V and 1 base from J, the junction kept 11 bases outside the gene matches. Germline V gives CDR1 WSHSY, CDR2 SAAADI. The CDR3 is 17 residues long. The CDR3 is CASSAGIAGASSYEQYF. As DNA, the CDR3 is TGCGCCAGCAGTGCGGGAATAGCGGGGGCCAGTTCCTACGAGCAGTACTTC.

The rearrangement uses TRBV29-1 and TRBJ2-7, with 13 bases that match TRBD2. CDR1 is SQVTM, CDR2 ANQGSEA, per germline. This CDR3 is built from 18 residues. V lost 2 bases, J lost 3 bases, and 13 bases stayed unmatched. The CDR3 here is CSVETPGLAGLGFYEQYF. DNA for the CDR3: TGCAGCGTTGAAACCCCGGGACTAGCGGGGCTGGGCTTCTACGAGCAGTACTTC.

V usage is TRBV7-3 and J usage is TRBJ1-1, with D maybe TRBD1 (6 bases). This CDR3 region has 14 residues. CDR1 and CDR2 from the germline V gene are SGHTA and FQGTGA. Trimming took off 4 bases at V and 4 bases at J, with 13 bases between the two ends. As DNA, the CDR3 is TGTGCCAGCAGCTCCCACAGGGAGAGCACTGAAGCTTTCTTT. Amino acids: CASSSHRESTEAFF.

The rearrangement links TRBV24-1 to TRBJ2-5; D remains unclear. Per germline, CDR1 KGHDR and CDR2 SFDVKD. Trimming took off 5 bases at V and 4 bases at J, with 10 bases between the two ends. There are 13 residues in the CDR3. CDR3 residues: CATSGGPVETQYF. CDR3 coding DNA: TGTGCCACCAGTGGTGGTCCAGTAGAGACCCAGTACTTC.

The V gene is TRBV14, the J gene TRBJ2-7; TRBD2 matches at 8 bases. This CDR3 comprises 15 residues. The V gene's germline CDR1 is SGHDN and CDR2 FVKESK. The V and J ends lost 1 base and 6 bases, in that order; junction bases with no gene match: 8. The CDR3 coding sequence is TGTGCCAGCAGCCAAGGCGCTAGCGGGTTTTCCGAGCAGTACTTC. Amino acids: CASSQGASGFSEQYF.

The chain is built from TRBV11-2 and TRBJ1-2; D is unclear. V was shortened by 6 bases and J by 8 bases, with 16 bases between the two germline ends. The CDR3 runs to 13 residues. CDR1 SGHAT and CDR2 FQNNGV come from the germline V gene. The chain's CDR3 is CASSPRDARGYTF. The CDR3 nucleotides are TGTGCCAGCAGTCCAAGAGATGCACGGGGCTACACCTTC.

The chain joins TRBV5-1 to TRBJ1-1, with no clear D. The germline V gene encodes CDR1 SGHRS and CDR2 YFSETQ. CDR3 length equals 15 residues. V was pared by 5 bases and J by 1 base, with 15 bases between. The DNA for the CDR3 is TGCGCCAGCAGAAATGATGGGCAGCCGAACACTGAAGCTTTCTTT. This codes for CASRNDGQPNTEAFF.

This chain links TRBV11-2 with TRBJ2-1; the match to TRBD1 covers 9 bases. After removal of 4 bases from V and 2 bases from J, the junction contained 3 bases not matched to a gene. The germline CDR1 and CDR2 sequences are SGHAT and FQNNGV. This CDR3 has 15 residues. The CDR3 bases are TGTGCCAGCAGCTCACGACAGGGGGCCTACAATGAGCAGTTCTTC. Protein sequence: CASSSRQGAYNEQFF.

This rearrangement joins TRBV6-6 to TRBJ1-3, with D maybe TRBD1 (5 bases). The CDR3 is 16 amino acids. The germline V gene has CDR1 MNHNY and CDR2 SVGAGI (reference sequence). Trimming pared 8 bases from V and 0 bases from J, leaving 17 bases between. The CDR3 coding sequence is TGTGCCAGCGCCCAGGGCCCTTCCAACTCTGGAAACACCATATATTTT. Translation: CASAQGPSNSGNTIYF.

The J gene is TRBJ1-5, the V gene TRBV29-1; a possible D gene is TRBD1 (5 bases). Trimming left V 7 bases short and J 5 bases short, with 18 bases between. The length of the CDR3 is 14 residues. CDR1 and CDR2 from the germline V gene are SQVTM and ANQGSEA. In nucleotides, the CDR3 is TGCAGCGCAATCTTAGACAGCATAGATCAGCCCCAGCATTTT. Protein: CSAILDSIDQPQHF.

The rearrangement uses TRBV28 and TRBJ1-1; D gene unclear. Trimming pared 5 bases from V and 3 bases from J, leaving 7 bases between. The CDR3 is 12 amino acids. Germline V gene lookup returns CDR1 MDHEN and CDR2 SYDVKM. The DNA of the CDR3 is TGTGCCAGCAGTGCAGGTCACACTGAAGCTTTCTTT. It yields the protein CASSAGHTEAFF.

The gene calls are TRBV6-5 and TRBJ2-2; the D gene is possibly TRBD2 (5 bases). Germline lookup yields CDR1 MNHEY and CDR2 SVGAGI. V was trimmed by 5 bases and J by 4 bases, leaving 11 bases between them. The CDR3 length is 14 residues. This chain's CDR3 is CASSQSGGTGELFF. The CDR3 region has the DNA TGTGCCAGCAGTCAAAGCGGTGGCACCGGGGAGCTGTTTTTT.